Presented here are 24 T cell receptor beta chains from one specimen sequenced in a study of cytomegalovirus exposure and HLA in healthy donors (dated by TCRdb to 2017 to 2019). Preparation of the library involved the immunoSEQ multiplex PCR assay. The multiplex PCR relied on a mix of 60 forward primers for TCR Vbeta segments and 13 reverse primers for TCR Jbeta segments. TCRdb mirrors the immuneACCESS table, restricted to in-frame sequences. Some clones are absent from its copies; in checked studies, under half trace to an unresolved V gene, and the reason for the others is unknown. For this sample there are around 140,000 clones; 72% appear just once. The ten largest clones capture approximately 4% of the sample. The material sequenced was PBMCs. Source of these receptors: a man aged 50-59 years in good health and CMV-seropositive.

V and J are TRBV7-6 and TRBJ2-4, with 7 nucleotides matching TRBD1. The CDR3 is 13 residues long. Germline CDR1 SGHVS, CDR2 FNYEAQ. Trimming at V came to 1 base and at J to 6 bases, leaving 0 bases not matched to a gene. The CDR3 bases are TGTGCCAGCAGCTTAGGACAGGGAAACATTCAGTACTTC. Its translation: CASSLGQGNIQYF.

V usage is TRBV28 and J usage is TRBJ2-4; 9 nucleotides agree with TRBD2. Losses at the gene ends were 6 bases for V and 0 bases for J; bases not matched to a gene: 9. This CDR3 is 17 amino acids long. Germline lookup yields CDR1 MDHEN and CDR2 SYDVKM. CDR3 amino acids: CASRRAGGLLAKNIQYF. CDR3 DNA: TGTGCCAGCAGACGAGCGGGGGGCCTATTAGCCAAAAACATTCAGTACTTC. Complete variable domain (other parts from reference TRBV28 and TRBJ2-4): DVKVTQSSRYLVKRTGEKVFLECVQDMDHENMFWYRQDPGLGLRLIYFSYDVKMKEKGDIPEGYSVSREKKERFSLILESASTNQTSMYLCASRRAGGLLAKNIQYFGAGTRLSVL.

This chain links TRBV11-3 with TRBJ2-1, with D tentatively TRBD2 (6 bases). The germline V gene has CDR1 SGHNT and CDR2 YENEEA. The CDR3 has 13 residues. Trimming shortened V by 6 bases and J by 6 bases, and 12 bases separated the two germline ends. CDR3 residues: CASRGRPGNEQFF. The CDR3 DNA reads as TGTGCCAGCAGAGGGAGGCCAGGCAATGAGCAGTTCTTC. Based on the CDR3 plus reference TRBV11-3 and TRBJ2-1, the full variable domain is EAGVVQSPRYKIIEKKQPVAFWCNPISGHNTLYWYLQNLGQGPELLIRYENEEAVDDSQLPKDRFSAERLKGVDSTLKIQPAELGDSAVYLCASRGRPGNEQFFGPGTRLTVL.

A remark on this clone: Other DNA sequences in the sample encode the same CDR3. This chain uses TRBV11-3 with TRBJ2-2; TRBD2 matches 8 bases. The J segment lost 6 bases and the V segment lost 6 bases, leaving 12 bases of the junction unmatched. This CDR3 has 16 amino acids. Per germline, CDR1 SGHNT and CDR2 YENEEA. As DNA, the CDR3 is TGTGCCAGCAGGTCTGAGCGGGGACTAGTTCCCGGGGAGCTGTTTTTT. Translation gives CASRSERGLVPGELFF.

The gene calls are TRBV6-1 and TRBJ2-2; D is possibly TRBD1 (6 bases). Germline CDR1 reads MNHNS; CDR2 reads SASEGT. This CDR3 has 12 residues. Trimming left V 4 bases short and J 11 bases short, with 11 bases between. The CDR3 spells CASSVQGGELFF. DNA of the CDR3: TGTGCCAGCAGTGTACAGGGCGGAGAGCTGTTTTTT.

The chain's CDR3 is CASSPGRGTNEKLFF. CDR3 bases: TGCGCCAGCAGCCCGGGCAGGGGGACTAATGAAAAACTGTTTTTT. The gene calls are TRBV5-1 and TRBJ1-4, with 7 bases aligning to TRBD1. Germline V lookup: CDR1 SGHRS, CDR2 YFSETQ. The V segment lost 4 bases and the J segment 2 bases; nucleotides outside the gene matches: 5. This CDR3 is built from 15 residues.

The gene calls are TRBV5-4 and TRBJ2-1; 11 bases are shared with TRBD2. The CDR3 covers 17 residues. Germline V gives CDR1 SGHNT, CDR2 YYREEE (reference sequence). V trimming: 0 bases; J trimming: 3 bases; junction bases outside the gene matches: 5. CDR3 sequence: CASSLGGSGRVYNEQFF. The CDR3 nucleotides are TGTGCCAGCAGCTTGGGGGGTAGCGGGAGGGTCTACAATGAGCAGTTCTTC.

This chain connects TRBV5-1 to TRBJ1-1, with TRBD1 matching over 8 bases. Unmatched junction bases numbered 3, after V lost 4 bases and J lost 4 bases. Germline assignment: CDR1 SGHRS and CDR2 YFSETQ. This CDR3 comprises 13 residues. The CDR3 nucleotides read TGCGCCAGCAGCGATGACAGGGGCACTGAAGCTTTCTTT. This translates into CASSDDRGTEAFF. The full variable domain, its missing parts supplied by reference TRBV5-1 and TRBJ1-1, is KAGVTQTPRYLIKTRGQQVTLSCSPISGHRSVSWYQQTPGQGLQFLFEYFSETQRNKGNFPGRFSGRQFSNSRSEMNVSTLELGDSALYLCASSDDRGTEAFFGQGTRLTVV.

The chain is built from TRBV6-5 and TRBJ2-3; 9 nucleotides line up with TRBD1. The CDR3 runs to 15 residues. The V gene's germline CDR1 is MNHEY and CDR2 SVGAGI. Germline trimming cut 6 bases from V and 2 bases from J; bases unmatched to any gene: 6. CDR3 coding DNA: TGTGCCAGCAGGAACCGGGACAGGGCCACAGATACGCAGTATTTT. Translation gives CASRNRDRATDTQYF.

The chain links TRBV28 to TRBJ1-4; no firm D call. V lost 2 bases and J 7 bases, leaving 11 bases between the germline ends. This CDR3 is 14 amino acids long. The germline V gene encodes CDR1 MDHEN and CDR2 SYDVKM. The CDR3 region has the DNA TGTGCCAGCAGTTTAAGAGTGCCTCGTGAAAAACTGTTTTTT. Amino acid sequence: CASSLRVPREKLFF.

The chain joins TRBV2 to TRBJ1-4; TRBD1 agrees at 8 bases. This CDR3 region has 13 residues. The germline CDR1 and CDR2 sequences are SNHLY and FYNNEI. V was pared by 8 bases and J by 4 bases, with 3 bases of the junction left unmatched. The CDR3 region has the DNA TGTGCCAGCGCTACAGGGGGTAATGAAAAACTGTTTTTT. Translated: CASATGGNEKLFF.

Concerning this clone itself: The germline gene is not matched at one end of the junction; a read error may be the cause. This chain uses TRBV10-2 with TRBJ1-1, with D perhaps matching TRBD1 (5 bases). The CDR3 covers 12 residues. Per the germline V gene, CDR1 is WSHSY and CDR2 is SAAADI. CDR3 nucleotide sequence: TGCGCCAGCAGTGAAAAGGACACTGAGGCTTTCTTT. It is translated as CASSEKDTEAFF.

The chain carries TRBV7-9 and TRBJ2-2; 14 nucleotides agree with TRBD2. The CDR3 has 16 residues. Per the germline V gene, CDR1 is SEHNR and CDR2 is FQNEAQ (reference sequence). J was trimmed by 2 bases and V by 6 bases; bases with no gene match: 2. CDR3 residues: CASRGTSGGNTGELFF. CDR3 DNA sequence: TGTGCCAGCAGAGGGACTAGCGGGGGTAACACCGGGGAGCTGTTTTTT.

In DNA form, the CDR3 reads TGCGCCAGCAGCCTCGGGACTAGCGGAGCGTACGAGCAGTACTTC. This codes for CASSLGTSGAYEQYF. The genes are TRBV4-3 and TRBJ2-7; 11 positions agree with TRBD2. V was clipped by 4 bases and J by 4 bases; unmatched bases: 6. Germline CDR1 and CDR2: LGHNA and YSLEER. This CDR3 region has 15 residues.

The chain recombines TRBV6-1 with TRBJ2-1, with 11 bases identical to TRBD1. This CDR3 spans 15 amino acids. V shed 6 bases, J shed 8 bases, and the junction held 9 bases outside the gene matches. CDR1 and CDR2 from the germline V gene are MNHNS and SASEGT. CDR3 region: CASREDRGRVDEQFF. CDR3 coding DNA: TGTGCCAGCAGAGAGGACAGGGGGCGCGTCGATGAGCAGTTCTTC.

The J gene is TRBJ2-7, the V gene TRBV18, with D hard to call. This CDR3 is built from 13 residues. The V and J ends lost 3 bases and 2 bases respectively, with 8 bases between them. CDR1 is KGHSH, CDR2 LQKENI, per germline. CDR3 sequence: CASSPTLTYEQYF. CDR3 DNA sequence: TGTGCCAGCTCACCGACACTCACCTACGAGCAGTACTTC.

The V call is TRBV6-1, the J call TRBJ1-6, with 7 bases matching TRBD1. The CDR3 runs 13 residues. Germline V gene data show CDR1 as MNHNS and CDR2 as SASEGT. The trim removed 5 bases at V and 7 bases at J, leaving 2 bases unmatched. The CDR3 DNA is TGTGCCAGCAGTTGGGACAGAAATTCACCCCTCCACTTT. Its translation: CASSWDRNSPLHF.

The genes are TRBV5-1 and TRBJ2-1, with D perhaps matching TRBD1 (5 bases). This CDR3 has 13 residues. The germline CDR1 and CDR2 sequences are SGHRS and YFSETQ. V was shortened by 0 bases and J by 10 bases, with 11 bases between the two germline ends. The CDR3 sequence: CASSLEGFGEQFF. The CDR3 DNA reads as TGCGCCAGCAGCTTGGAGGGGTTTGGGGAGCAGTTCTTC.

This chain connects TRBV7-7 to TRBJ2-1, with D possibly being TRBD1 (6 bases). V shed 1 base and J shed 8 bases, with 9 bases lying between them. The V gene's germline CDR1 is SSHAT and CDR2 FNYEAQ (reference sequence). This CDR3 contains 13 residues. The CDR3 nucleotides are TGTGCCAGCAGCTTAGGGGGGCAGTATGAGCAGTTCTTC. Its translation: CASSLGGQYEQFF.

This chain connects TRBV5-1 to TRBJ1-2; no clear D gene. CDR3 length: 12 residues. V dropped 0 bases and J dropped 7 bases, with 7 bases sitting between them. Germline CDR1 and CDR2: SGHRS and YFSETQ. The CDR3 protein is CASSLEPGGYTF. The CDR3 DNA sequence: TGCGCCAGCAGCTTGGAACCGGGTGGCTACACCTTC.

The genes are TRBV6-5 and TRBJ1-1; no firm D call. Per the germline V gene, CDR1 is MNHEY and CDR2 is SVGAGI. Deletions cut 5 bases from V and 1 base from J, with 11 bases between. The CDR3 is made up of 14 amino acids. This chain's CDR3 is CASSTGRTNTEAFF. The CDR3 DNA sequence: TGTGCCAGCAGTACCGGGAGGACGAACACTGAAGCTTTCTTT.

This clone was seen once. Written as DNA, the CDR3 is TGCAGCGTTGACGGGACTCCCTCCTACAATGAGCAGTTCTTC. Translating gives CSVDGTPSYNEQFF. The chain uses TRBV29-1 and TRBJ2-1; a weak D match, TRBD2 (6 bases). V was trimmed by 3 bases and J by 0 bases, leaving 9 bases between them. CDR3 length: 14 residues. Germline V gene lookup returns CDR1 SQVTM and CDR2 ANQGSEA.

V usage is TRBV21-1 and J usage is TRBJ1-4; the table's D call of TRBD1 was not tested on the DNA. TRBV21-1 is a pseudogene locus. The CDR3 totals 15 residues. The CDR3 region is CASSKRTGTNEKLFF. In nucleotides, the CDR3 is TGTGCCAGCAGCAAGAGGACAGGGACGAATGAAAAACTGTTTTTT.

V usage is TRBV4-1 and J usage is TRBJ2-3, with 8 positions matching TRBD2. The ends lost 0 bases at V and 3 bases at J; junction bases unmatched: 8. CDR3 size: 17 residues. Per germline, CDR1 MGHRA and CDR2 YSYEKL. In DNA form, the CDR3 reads TGCGCCAGCAGCCAAGAGGGGGGAGCGGGAGTAACAGATACGCAGTATTTT. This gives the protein CASSQEGGAGVTDTQYF.